The sample holds many counts of the clone carrying this T cell receptor beta chain. The antigen is not known. Unique molecular identifiers were incorporated into the prepared TCRbeta library. TCRdb redid the calling of the PCR reads with MiXCR, one entry per CDR3 protein. The table lists about 460,000 distinct CDR3 sequences, roughly 11% of them singletons. The sample originates from a study of T-cell reconstitution after alpha-beta-depleted transplantation in children. General study points: Reportedly, alpha-beta T cells present about two months post-transplant originated from several hundred expanded clones of graft origin. At the one-year point after transplant, T-cell counts and TCRbeta diversity were found to come mostly from T cells that had been newly produced.

The sequence was obtained from a female patient aged 2-9 years who had a stem cell transplant for aplastic anemia, so the T cells may come from the graft donor. Source: PBMCs, mostly from graft donor cells, taken 180 days after TCRalphabeta/CD19-depleted stem cell transplant.

The chain's CDR3 is CASSPRAGLAGTNEQFF. The DNA for the CDR3 is TGTGCCAGCAGTCCTAGGGCGGGACTAGCGGGTACTAATGAGCAGTTCTTC. This chain links TRBV12-3 or TRBV12-4 with TRBJ2-1; 12 bases fit TRBD2. The CDR3 is 17 residues long. V lost 5 bases, J lost 7 bases, and 12 bases stayed unmatched.